In this sample, the clone carrying this T cell receptor (beta chain) turned up many times. V trimming: 6 bases; J trimming: 5 bases; junction bases outside the gene matches: 20. The CDR3 is 18 amino acids. The data were taken from a study of T-cell reconstitution after alpha-beta-depleted transplantation in children. The authors prepared the TCRbeta library with unique molecular identifiers. TCRdb independently ran MiXCR on the PCR reads; one entry per CDR3 protein. The sample carries roughly 150,000 distinct CDR3 sequences, approximately 10% recorded once. The chain joins TRBV12-3 or TRBV12-4 to TRBJ2-5; 8 nucleotides line up with TRBD1. The material was PBMCs, obtained before TCRalphabeta/CD19-depleted stem cell transplant. The sequence came from a boy aged 2 to 9 with acute myeloid leukemia, due to receive a stem cell transplant. The CDR3 is CASRVTSRGQSGSETQYF. In DNA, the CDR3 is TGTGCCAGCAGAGTAACAAGCAGGGGGCAGAGTGGAAGTGAGACCCAGTACTTC.